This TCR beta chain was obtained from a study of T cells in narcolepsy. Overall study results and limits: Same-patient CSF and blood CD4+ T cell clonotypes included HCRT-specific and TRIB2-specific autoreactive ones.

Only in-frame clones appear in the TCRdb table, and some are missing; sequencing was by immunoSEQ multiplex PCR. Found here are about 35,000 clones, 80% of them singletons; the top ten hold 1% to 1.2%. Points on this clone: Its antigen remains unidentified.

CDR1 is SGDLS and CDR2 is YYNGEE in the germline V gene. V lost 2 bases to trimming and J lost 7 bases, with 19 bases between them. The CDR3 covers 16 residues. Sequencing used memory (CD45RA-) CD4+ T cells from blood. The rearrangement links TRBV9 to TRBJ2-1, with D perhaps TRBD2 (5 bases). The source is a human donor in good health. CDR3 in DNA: TGTGCCAGCAGCGTTACGGTGAGGGTTGGATGGAATGAGCAGTTCTTC. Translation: CASSVTVRVGWNEQFF.